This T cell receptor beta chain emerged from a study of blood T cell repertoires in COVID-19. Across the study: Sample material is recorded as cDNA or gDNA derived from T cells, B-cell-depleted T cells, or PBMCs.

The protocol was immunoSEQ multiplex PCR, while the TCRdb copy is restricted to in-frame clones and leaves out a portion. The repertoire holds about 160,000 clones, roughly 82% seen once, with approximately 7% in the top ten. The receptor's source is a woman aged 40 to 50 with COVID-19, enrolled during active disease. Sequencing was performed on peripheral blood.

CDR3 in amino acids: CASSKRDRETQYF. CDR3 nucleotides: TGTGCCAGTAGTAAACGGGATCGGGAGACCCAGTACTTC. The chain uses TRBV19 and TRBJ2-5; TRBD2 is a possible D gene (5 bases). CDR1 is LNHDA, CDR2 SQIVND, per germline (reference sequence). The CDR3 spans 13 residues. V was cut by 4 bases and J by 5 bases, with 11 bases left in between.